These 14 T cell receptor beta chains share one sample of origin, sequenced in a study of CD8 T cells in Susac syndrome. The RNA, roughly 0.45 to 1 ug, was put through reverse transcription using random hexamers. From the immunoSEQ multiplex PCR reads, TCRdb called clonotypes with MiXCR, one entry per CDR3 protein. The profile shows 200,000 or so distinct CDR3 sequences, over 90% of them singletons. The specimen was CD4+ T cells from PBMCs. Every receptor here comes from a human donor with multiple sclerosis.

The V gene is TRBV3-1, the J gene TRBJ2-7; a possible D gene is TRBD2 (6 bases). Germline-derived CDR1 and CDR2 are LGHDT and YNNKEL (reference sequence). The CDR3 runs 17 residues. Trimming took 1 base from V and 3 from J, leaving 19 bases between them. The CDR3: CASSQGTGTPTGYEQYF. The CDR3 bases are TGTGCCAGCAGCCAAGGAACCGGGACTCCAACTGGCTACGAGCAGTACTTC.

The chain employs TRBV12-3 or TRBV12-4 and TRBJ2-2; D is ambiguous. This CDR3 is built from 11 residues. V was shortened by 8 bases and J by 3 bases, with 4 bases between the two germline ends. DNA for the CDR3: TGTGCCAGCGGTTACACCGGGGAGCTGTTTTTT. Translating it yields CASGYTGELFF.

V gene TRBV20-1 combines with J gene TRBJ2-7; 12 positions match TRBD2. This CDR3 has 17 amino acids. With 4 bases clipped from V and 7 bases from J, the junction kept 17 bases outside the gene matches. Germline assignment: CDR1 DFQATT and CDR2 SNEGSKA (reference sequence). CDR3: CSATQGASGRAAFEQYF. Here the CDR3 DNA reads TGCAGTGCTACCCAGGGGGCTAGCGGGAGGGCCGCTTTTGAGCAGTACTTC.

The chain links TRBV9 to TRBJ1-5; the match to TRBD1 covers 9 bases. Germline loops: CDR1 SGDLS, CDR2 YYNGEE. Unmatched junction bases numbered 4, after V lost 3 bases and J lost 0 bases. The CDR3 has 16 residues. DNA of the CDR3: TGTGCCAGCAGCGCCGGGACAGGGTATAGCAATCAGCCCCAGCATTTT. It is translated as CASSAGTGYSNQPQHF.

This chain joins TRBV24-1 and TRBJ2-1; 13 bases agree with TRBD2. Looked up from germline, CDR1 is KGHDR and CDR2 is SFDVKD. The CDR3 consists of 16 residues. Trimming removed 3 bases from V and 6 bases from J; junction bases left unmatched: 4. CDR3 nucleotides: TGTGCCACCAGTGATACTAGCGGGAGGGCCCCCAATGAGCAGTTCTTC. Amino acid sequence: CATSDTSGRAPNEQFF.

V usage is TRBV29-1 and J usage is TRBJ2-3; no definite D call. This CDR3 is built from 15 residues. The V end lost 6 bases, the J end lost 0 bases, and 16 bases lay between the germline ends. Germline CDR1 is SQVTM and CDR2 is ANQGSEA. The CDR3 DNA sequence: TGCAGCGTCCCCCTGAGGTGGATTAGCACAGATACGCAGTATTTT. This gives the protein CSVPLRWISTDTQYF.

This chain connects TRBV20-1 to TRBJ1-6; D possibly corresponds to TRBD1 (5 bases). With 5 bases removed from V and 4 bases from J, the gap between germline ends came to 18 bases. Germline V gene sequence: CDR1 DFQATT, CDR2 SNEGSKA (reference sequence). This CDR3 comprises 16 residues. The CDR3 DNA follows: TGCAGTGCTCCCTATAGCCCCCCAGGGTATAATTCACCCCTCCACTTT. Its protein is CSAPYSPPGYNSPLHF.

J is TRBJ1-2 and V is TRBV3-1, with 7 bases fitting TRBD1. V lost 1 base to trimming and J lost 8 bases; unmatched junction nucleotides: 4. Germline V gene sequence: CDR1 LGHDT, CDR2 YNNKEL (reference sequence). The length of the CDR3 is 13 residues. The chain's CDR3 is CASSQGSTGGYTF. The CDR3 region has the DNA TGTGCCAGCAGCCAAGGTTCGACAGGGGGCTACACCTTC.

V is TRBV12-5 and J is TRBJ2-7, with D possibly being TRBD2 (6 bases). The ends were cut back, 8 bases at V and 3 bases at J, with 14 bases in the middle. Per the germline V gene, CDR1 is LGHNT and CDR2 is FRNRAP. CDR3 length: 13 amino acids. The CDR3 is CASRPGESYEQYF. The CDR3 DNA follows: TGTGCTAGTCGCCCGGGGGAGAGCTACGAGCAGTACTTC.

The rearrangement uses TRBV30 and TRBJ1-1, with D unresolved. Trimming cost V 3 bases and J 7 bases, with 12 bases left between them. Germline-derived CDR1 and CDR2 are GTSNPN and SVGIG (reference sequence). CDR3 length: 12 amino acids. Here the CDR3 reads CAWSLEYGEAFF. The CDR3 DNA reads as TGTGCCTGGAGCCTAGAGTACGGTGAAGCTTTCTTT.

This chain uses TRBV11-3 with TRBJ2-1, with 8 bases that match TRBD2. The CDR3 sequence is 14 residues long. V was clipped by 2 bases and J by 9 bases; unmatched bases: 6. The germline CDR1 and CDR2 sequences are SGHNT and YENEEA. The CDR3 nucleotides are TGTGCCAGCAGCTTATTGATAGCGGGAACTGAGCAGTTCTTC. Encoded protein: CASSLLIAGTEQFF.

The gene calls are TRBV29-1 and TRBJ1-1; D is ambiguous. Germline CDR1 is SQVTM and CDR2 is ANQGSEA. This CDR3 comprises 13 residues. Trimming cost V 4 bases and J 6 bases, with 15 bases left between them. In nucleotides, the CDR3 is TGCAGCGTTGGTCAGCCGGGTCTACCTGAAGCTTTCTTT. Translating it yields CSVGQPGLPEAFF.

The V gene is TRBV5-4, the J gene TRBJ2-1; D gene unclear. Trimming pared 1 base from V and 5 bases from J, leaving 7 bases between. This CDR3 is 13 amino acids long. Germline V gives CDR1 SGHNT, CDR2 YYREEE (reference sequence). CDR3 protein: CASSLWVDNEQFF. CDR3 in DNA: TGTGCCAGCAGCTTGTGGGTAGACAATGAGCAGTTCTTC.

This sequence joins TRBV20-1 and TRBJ2-5; 8 bases are shared with TRBD1. Germline-derived CDR1 and CDR2 are DFQATT and SNEGSKA (reference sequence). The ends lost 5 bases at V and 1 base at J; junction bases unmatched: 3. The CDR3 contains 13 residues. The CDR3 bases are TGCAGTGCTGGGGGACAGGCCCAAGAGACCCAGTACTTC. This translates into CSAGGQAQETQYF.